One sample yielded the 17 T cell receptor beta chains listed below, sequenced in a study of CD8 T cells in ankylosing spondylitis. General observations from the study: About 8 highly homologous variants made up a TCR beta motif, and this motif appeared characteristic of ankylosing spondylitis blood.

These TCRs' antigens remain unknown. TCRdb analysed the 5' RACE reads with MiXCR anew, one entry per CDR3 protein. The table has under 950,000 distinct CDR3 sequences, roughly 19% seen once. Sequencing input: blood, either unsorted or a sorted T cell fraction (not recorded which). These receptors were taken from a male donor with ankylosing spondylitis.

This clonotype was seen a few times. V and J are TRBV6-2 or TRBV6-3 and TRBJ2-3; 9 bases fit TRBD2. This CDR3 contains 17 residues. Germline trimming cut 0 bases from V and 4 bases from J; bases unmatched to any gene: 8. Germline lookup yields CDR1 MNHEY and CDR2 SVGEGT. The CDR3 DNA reads TGTGCCAGCAGTTACTCCTTAGCGGGAGTTCGTGCAGATACGCAGTATTTT. Translation: CASSYSLAGVRADTQYF.

This clonotype came up once. J is TRBJ2-2 and V is TRBV7-9; D uncertain. The CDR3 covers 16 residues. Germline V gene data show CDR1 as SEHNR and CDR2 as FQNEAQ (reference sequence). V lost 1 base to trimming and J lost 1 base, with 10 bases between them. For the CDR3, the DNA is TGTGCCAGCAGCTTAGGCTCCTTCGGGAACACCGGGGAGCTGTTTTTT. Translating it yields CASSLGSFGNTGELFF.

This clonotype was counted only a few times. This chain connects TRBV12-5 to TRBJ1-1, with D possibly TRBD1 on 6 matching bases. V dropped 6 bases and J dropped 4 bases, with 12 bases sitting between them. The germline CDR1 and CDR2 sequences are LGHNT and FRNRAP. The CDR3 runs 13 residues. The CDR3 sequence is CASGPDRGTEAFF. The CDR3, as DNA: TGTGCTAGTGGCCCGGACAGAGGCACTGAAGCTTTCTTT. The full variable domain, with the rest looked up from reference TRBV12-5 and TRBJ1-1, is DARVTQTPRHKVTEMGQEVTMRCQPILGHNTVFWYRQTMMQGLELLAYFRNRAPLDDSGMPKDRFSAEMPDATLATLKIQPSEPRDSAVYFCASGPDRGTEAFFGQGTRLTVV.

V usage is TRBV9 and J usage is TRBJ2-7; D might be TRBD1 (5 bases). Germline CDR1 and CDR2: SGDLS and YYNGEE. There are 14 residues in the CDR3. Trimming took 0 bases from V and 2 from J, leaving 9 bases between them. CDR3 sequence (DNA): TGTGCCAGCAGCGTAGACAGGACACCCTACGAGCAGTACTTC. This sequence encodes CASSVDRTPYEQYF.

This clonotype was recorded a few times. This chain uses TRBV28 with TRBJ2-1, with 10 bases aligning to TRBD2. The J segment lost 9 bases and the V segment lost 3 bases, leaving 11 bases of the junction unmatched. CDR1 and CDR2 (germline): MDHEN, SYDVKM. The CDR3 loop spans 16 amino acids. The CDR3 nucleotides are TGTGCCAGCAGTTTCTCACTAGGAGTAGCGGGAGGTGAGCAGTTCTTC. It encodes CASSFSLGVAGGEQFF.

Only a few counts were recorded for this clonotype. CDR3 loop: CASSKVVLVGVANYGYTF. The CDR3 nucleotides are TGTGCCAGCAGCAAAGTAGTCCTAGTGGGTGTCGCTAACTATGGCTACACCTTC. V and J are TRBV21-1 and TRBJ1-2. TRBV21-1 is listed as a pseudogene. The CDR3 spans 18 residues.

In its sample, this clonotype was seen a few times. The CDR3 is CASSPTSGGSGNEQFF. CDR3 DNA sequence: TGTGCCAGCAGCCCAACTAGCGGGGGGTCGGGCAATGAGCAGTTCTTC. V usage is TRBV7-3 and J usage is TRBJ2-1; 12 nucleotides agree with TRBD2. CDR1 SGHTA and CDR2 FQGTGA come from the germline V gene. The CDR3 contains 16 residues. The trim removed 5 bases at V and 6 bases at J, leaving 8 bases unmatched.

The chain employs TRBV11-2 and TRBJ2-7; 9 bases agree with TRBD2. Germline V gives CDR1 SGHAT, CDR2 FQNNGV. The CDR3 totals 15 residues. Trimming cost V 5 bases and J 0 bases; bases outside gene matches: 5. CDR3 coding DNA: TGTGCCAGCAGCAAAGCTAGCGGGGACTCCTACGAGCAGTACTTC. Translated: CASSKASGDSYEQYF. Complete variable domain (other parts from reference TRBV11-2 and TRBJ2-7): EAGVAQSPRYKIIEKRQSVAFWCNPISGHATLYWYQQILGQGPKLLIQFQNNGVVDDSQLPKDRFSAERLKGVDSTLKIQPAKLEDSAVYLCASSKASGDSYEQYFGPGTRLTVT.

The sample holds a few counts of this clonotype. The CDR3 here is CSVVGSTRAEAFF. CDR3 sequence (DNA): TGCAGCGTTGTGGGCTCTACCCGAGCTGAAGCTTTCTTT. The chain combines TRBV29-1 with TRBJ1-1; D is unresolved. Germline CDR1 is SQVTM and CDR2 is ANQGSEA. The CDR3 is 13 residues long. V lost 4 bases to trimming and J lost 6 bases, with 15 bases between them. Full variable domain (rest looked up from reference TRBV29-1 and TRBJ1-1): SAVISQKPSRDICQRGTSLTIQCQVDSQVTMMFWYRQQPGQSLTLIATANQGSEATYESGFVIDKFPISRPNLTFSTLTVSNMSPEDSSIYLCSVVGSTRAEAFFGQGTRLTVV.

The chain joins TRBV16 to TRBJ1-1; no reliable D call. Germline lookup yields CDR1 KGHSY and CDR2 FQNENV. V was shortened by 1 base and J by 4 bases, with 7 bases between the two germline ends. This CDR3 spans 13 amino acids. CDR3 sequence (DNA): TGTGCCAGCAGCCAATGGGAGAGCACTGAAGCTTTCTTT. Protein: CASSQWESTEAFF.

The J gene is TRBJ2-1, the V gene TRBV2; TRBD2 is a possible D gene (6 bases). V was cut by 3 bases and J by 9 bases, with 12 bases left in between. The CDR3 extends over 13 amino acids. Germline V gives CDR1 SNHLY, CDR2 FYNNEI. CDR3 in DNA: TGTGCCAGCAGTGATGGGGGGACGGGTGAGCAGTTCTTC. It is translated as CASSDGGTGEQFF.

This clonotype came up a few times. The V and J genes are TRBV20-1 and TRBJ2-7; unclear D gene. V lost 2 bases and J 1 base, leaving 9 bases between the germline ends. The germline gives CDR1 DFQATT, CDR2 SNEGSKA (reference sequence). CDR3 length: 13 amino acids. CDR3 nucleotide sequence: TGCAGTGCTAGATCCGGCGCTTCCTACGAGCAGTACTTC. This codes for CSARSGASYEQYF.

The V gene is TRBV7-9, the J gene TRBJ1-2; weak D call: TRBD1 (5 bases). V was shortened by 0 bases and J by 6 bases, with 17 bases between the two germline ends. CDR3 length equals 16 residues. Germline CDR1 and CDR2: SEHNR and FQNEAQ (reference sequence). DNA for the CDR3: TGTGCCAGCAGCTTAGCTGTCCGGCAGGGAATCGATGGCTACACCTTC. As protein: CASSLAVRQGIDGYTF. The whole variable domain, remainder taken from reference TRBV7-9 and TRBJ1-2, is DTGVSQNPRHKITKRGQNVTFRCDPISEHNRLYWYRQTLGQGPEFLTYFQNEAQLEKSRLLSDRFSAERPKGSFSTLEIQRTEQGDSAMYLCASSLAVRQGIDGYTFGSGTRLTVV.

The V call is TRBV11-1, the J call TRBJ2-3; tentative D call: TRBD1 (5 bases). Trimming stripped 3 bases from V and 2 bases from J, with 18 bases between. From germline, CDR1 is SGHAT and CDR2 FQDESV (reference sequence). The CDR3 runs to 17 residues. In nucleotides, the CDR3 is TGTGCCAGCAGCTTGGGGCGAGTCCTACTTCACACAGATACGCAGTATTTT. Protein product: CASSLGRVLLHTDTQYF.

The chain uses TRBV9 and TRBJ2-7; 8 bases are shared with TRBD1. The trim removed 2 bases at V and 1 base at J, leaving 17 bases unmatched. Germline CDR1 reads SGDLS; CDR2 reads YYNGEE. This CDR3 contains 19 residues. CDR3 sequence: CASSVYPVNPGQASYEQYF. In DNA, the CDR3 is TGTGCCAGCAGCGTTTACCCAGTGAACCCGGGACAGGCGTCCTACGAGCAGTACTTC.

On this clonotype: A much larger clonotype is one base distant, so this may be a read error. The chain links TRBV28 to TRBJ2-3; TRBD2 matches 8 bases. Germline CDR1 and CDR2: MDHEN and SYDVKM. CDR3 length equals 14 residues. The J segment lost 2 bases and the V segment lost 5 bases, leaving 3 bases of the junction unmatched. The DNA of the CDR3 is TGTGCCAGCAGTCGAGCGGGAGCCACAGATACGCAGTATTTT. As protein: CASSRAGATDTQYF.

This clonotype was counted between two and nine times. The CDR3 bases are TGTGCCACCAGCAGAGAAGAAAACACCGGGGAGCTGTTTTTT. Its protein is CATSREENTGELFF. The chain links TRBV15 to TRBJ2-2; D call uncertain. Germline CDR1 LNHNV, CDR2 YYDKDF (reference sequence). This CDR3 is built from 14 residues. Trimming took 0 bases from V and 2 from J, leaving 4 bases between them.